This T cell receptor (beta chain) was recovered during a study of blood T cell repertoires in COVID-19. Study at large: Sample material is recorded as cDNA or gDNA derived from T cells, B-cell-depleted T cells, or PBMCs.

Using immunoSEQ multiplex PCR, the repertoire was profiled, and TCRdb retains in-frame clones only, with some absent. Of over 250,000 clones in the sample, about 87% are singletons; the top ten hold about 3%. V lost 7 bases and J 0 bases, leaving 12 bases between the germline ends. CDR1 and CDR2 (germline): MDHEN, SYDVKM. The CDR3 spans 14 residues. Input material: PBMCs or T cells enriched from blood (not recorded which). The rearrangement joins TRBV28 to TRBJ1-1; no clear D gene. The receptor was derived from a woman aged 45-65 years who had recovered from COVID-19. The CDR3 protein is CASTPPTMNTEAFF. The CDR3 bases are TGTGCCAGCACCCCCCCCACTATGAACACTGAAGCTTTCTTT.